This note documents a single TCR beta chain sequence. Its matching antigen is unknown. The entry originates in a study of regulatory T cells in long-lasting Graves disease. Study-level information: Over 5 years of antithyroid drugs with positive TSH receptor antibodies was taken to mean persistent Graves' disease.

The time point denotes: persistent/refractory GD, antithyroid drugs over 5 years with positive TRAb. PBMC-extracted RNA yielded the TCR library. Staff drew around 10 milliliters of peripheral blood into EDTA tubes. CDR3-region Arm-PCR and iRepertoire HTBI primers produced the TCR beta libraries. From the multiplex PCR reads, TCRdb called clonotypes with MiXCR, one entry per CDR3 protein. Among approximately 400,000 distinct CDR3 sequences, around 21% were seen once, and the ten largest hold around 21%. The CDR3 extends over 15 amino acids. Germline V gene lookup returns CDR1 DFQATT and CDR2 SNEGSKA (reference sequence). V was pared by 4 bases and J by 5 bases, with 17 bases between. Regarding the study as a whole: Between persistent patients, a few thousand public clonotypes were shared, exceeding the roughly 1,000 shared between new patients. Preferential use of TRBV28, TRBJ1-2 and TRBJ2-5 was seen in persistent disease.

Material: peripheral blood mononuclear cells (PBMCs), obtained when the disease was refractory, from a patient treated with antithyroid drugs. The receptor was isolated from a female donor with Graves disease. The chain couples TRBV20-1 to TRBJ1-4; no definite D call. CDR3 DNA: TGCAGTGCTAAACGTGACACCCCAAAGAATGAAAAACTGTTTTTT. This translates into CSAKRDTPKNEKLFF.